The 8 T cell receptor beta chains in this list originate from one sample, sequenced in a study of technical replicates of blood from a handful of donors (TCRdb year 2017). Libraries came from the immunoSEQ multiplex PCR assay. TCRdb re-hosts the immuneACCESS table, in-frame sequences only. Its copies lack some clones; in the studies checked, an unresolved V gene accounts for under half of them, and the cause for the rest is not known. The sample data list around 80,000 clones, and roughly 98% of these were observed just once. Of the sample, approximately 0.15% falls within the top ten clones. The sample taken for sequencing was T cells isolated from PBMCs. Every receptor here comes from a human donor in good health.

This rearrangement joins TRBV7-8 to TRBJ2-7, with TRBD2 identical over 11 bases. Looked up from germline, CDR1 is SGHVS and CDR2 is FQNEAQ. J was trimmed by 1 base and V by 2 bases; bases with no gene match: 10. This CDR3 comprises 18 residues. The CDR3 here is CASSLTSGRGPPSYEQYF. In DNA, the CDR3 is TGTGCCAGCAGCTTAACTAGCGGGAGAGGTCCCCCTTCCTACGAGCAGTACTTC.

In its sample, this clone was seen once. The chain couples TRBV30 to TRBJ2-7, with D possibly TRBD1 on 6 matching bases. Trimming removed 1 base at V and 2 bases at J, with 9 bases between. CDR3 size: 13 residues. Germline CDR1 and CDR2: GTSNPN and SVGIG (reference sequence). CDR3 DNA sequence: TGTGCCTGGAGTGAGGACAGTGCCTACGAGCAGTACTTC. This translates into CAWSEDSAYEQYF. The whole variable domain, filled in from reference TRBV30 and TRBJ2-7, reads SQTIHQWPATLVQPVGSPLSLECTVEGTSNPNLYWYRQAAGRGLQLLFYSVGIGQISSEVPQNLSASRPQDRQFILSSKKLLLSDSGFYLCAWSEDSAYEQYFGPGTRLTVT.

This sequence joins TRBV9 and TRBJ2-2, with TRBD2 matching 15 bases. This CDR3 contains 20 residues. CDR1 and CDR2 (germline): SGDLS, YYNGEE. V shed 4 bases, J shed 0 bases, and the junction held 10 bases outside the gene matches. CDR3: CASSPQRGLAGGPNTGELFF. CDR3 DNA: TGTGCCAGCAGCCCCCAGCGGGGACTAGCGGGAGGACCGAACACCGGGGAGCTGTTTTTT.

Note on this clone: A read error may account for a junction end that differs from germline. The rearrangement joins TRBV2 to TRBJ1-1; possible D gene TRBD1, 6 bases. The CDR3 consists of 15 residues. The germline CDR1 and CDR2 sequences are SNHLY and FYNNEI. The CDR3, as DNA: TGTGCCGGCAGTGAGGGCAGGGGAACAGGTCCCGAAGCTTTCTTT. Translated, it gives CAGSEGRGTGPEAFF.

The V call is TRBV21-1, the J call TRBJ2-1; the tabulated D call, TRBD2, remains unverified against the DNA. TRBV21-1 corresponds to a pseudogene. This CDR3 contains 14 residues. CDR3 loop: CASSTGRTYNEQFF. As DNA, the CDR3 is TGTGCCAGCAGCACGGGTCGTACCTACAATGAGCAGTTCTTC.

The chain couples TRBV2 to TRBJ1-2; tentative D call: TRBD1 (5 bases). This CDR3 region has 17 residues. Germline CDR1 and CDR2: SNHLY and FYNNEI. Trimming shortened V by 6 bases and J by 1 base, and 21 bases separated the two germline ends. The CDR3 is CASSETSSGHFNYGYTF. In DNA form, the CDR3 reads TGTGCCAGCAGCGAAACCAGTTCAGGGCACTTTAACTATGGCTACACCTTC.

The chain employs TRBV10-3 and TRBJ2-3, with 10 bases aligning to TRBD2. Germline V gene data show CDR1 as ENHRY and CDR2 as SYGVKD. CDR3 length: 18 amino acids. The trim removed 3 bases at V and 2 bases at J, leaving 11 bases unmatched. The CDR3 is CAISDSGLAGALTDTQYF. CDR3 sequence (DNA): TGTGCCATCAGTGACTCCGGTCTAGCGGGGGCCCTCACAGATACGCAGTATTTT.

The CDR3 region has the DNA TGTGCCAGCAGCCCCTCCGGGAGCCCGGAGGGTGATCAGCCCCAGCATTTT. The encoded protein is CASSPSGSPEGDQPQHF. V gene TRBV4-2 combines with J gene TRBJ1-5; D unclear. Germline V CDR1 and CDR2: LGHNA, YNFKEQ. V was pared by 4 bases and J by 5 bases, with 21 bases between. The CDR3 totals 17 residues.